The 28 T cell receptor beta chains below all came from one sample that was sequenced in a study of blood T cell repertoires in COVID-19. Clones were read by immunoSEQ multiplex PCR, and TCRdb kept only the in-frame ones, dropping some. The sample holds around 220,000 clones, 75% to 95% seen once. The sequenced sample was PBMCs or T cells enriched from blood (not recorded which). These receptors were obtained from a woman aged 18-35 years who had recovered from COVID-19.

The chain joins TRBV5-6 to TRBJ2-1; 12 positions match TRBD2. J was trimmed by 9 bases and V by 5 bases; bases with no gene match: 6. The germline CDR1 and CDR2 sequences are SGHDT and YYEEEE. The CDR3 sequence is 14 residues long. The CDR3 protein is CASRLAGGWSEQFF. The CDR3 coding sequence is TGTGCCAGCAGACTAGCGGGGGGATGGAGTGAGCAGTTCTTC.

This clone was picked up a small number of times. The chain is built from TRBV18 and TRBJ1-1; perhaps TRBD1 as D (6 bases). Germline CDR1 KGHSH, CDR2 LQKENI. The V end lost 3 bases, the J end lost 1 base, and 15 bases lay between the germline ends. The CDR3 extends over 16 amino acids. The CDR3 nucleotides read TGTGCCAGCTCACCCCGAACAGGGCTACGGAACACTGAAGCTTTCTTT. Amino acids: CASSPRTGLRNTEAFF.

The CDR3 DNA is TGTGCCAGCAGCTTACGGGGGAGGAGCACAGATACGCAGTATTTT. This codes for CASSLRGRSTDTQYF. The gene calls are TRBV7-8 and TRBJ2-3; D is possibly TRBD2 (6 bases). V was trimmed by 2 bases and J by 0 bases, leaving 9 bases between them. Germline CDR1 and CDR2: SGHVS and FQNEAQ. This CDR3 is 15 amino acids long.

This chain links TRBV10-3 with TRBJ1-1, with D possibly matching TRBD1 (5 bases). From germline, CDR1 is ENHRY and CDR2 SYGVKD. This CDR3 has 15 amino acids. With 4 bases removed from V and 5 bases from J, the gap between germline ends came to 17 bases. The CDR3 DNA follows: TGTGCCATCAGTGGAGCTATTACAGGTTTGACTGAAGCTTTCTTT. This sequence encodes CAISGAITGLTEAFF.

This chain links TRBV12-3 or TRBV12-4 with TRBJ2-2; D uncertain. V gave up 7 bases and J gave up 6 bases, with 9 bases separating them. There are 12 residues in the CDR3. The CDR3 reads CASTRAAGELFF. Here the CDR3 DNA reads TGTGCCAGCACTAGAGCCGCCGGGGAGCTGTTTTTT.

V and J are TRBV4-2 and TRBJ2-3; perhaps TRBD1 as D (6 bases). This CDR3 has 13 residues. V lost 3 bases and J 9 bases, leaving 13 bases between the germline ends. Germline V CDR1 and CDR2: LGHNA, YNFKEQ. The CDR3 nucleotides read TGTGCCAGCAGCCAGACTTCCCAGGGGACGCAGTATTTT. Translated: CASSQTSQGTQYF.

The chain is built from TRBV6-5 and TRBJ1-5; tentatively, D is TRBD1 (6 bases). In germline, CDR1 is MNHEY, CDR2 SVGAGI. Trimming removed 6 bases at V and 3 bases at J, with 9 bases between. The CDR3 consists of 13 residues. CDR3 loop: CASSRDNNQPQHF. As DNA, the CDR3 is TGTGCCAGCAGCCGGGACAACAATCAGCCCCAGCATTTT.

CDR3: CASSLVFSEAFF. The CDR3 coding sequence is TGTGCCAGCAGTTTAGTGTTTTCTGAAGCTTTCTTT. The chain joins TRBV2 to TRBJ1-1; D unresolved. The CDR3 consists of 12 residues. V gave up 5 bases and J gave up 6 bases, with 10 bases separating them. Per the germline V gene, CDR1 is SNHLY and CDR2 is FYNNEI. Supplemented by reference TRBV2 and TRBJ1-1, the full variable domain reads EPEVTQTPSHQVTQMGQEVILRCVPISNHLYFYWYRQILGQKVEFLVSFYNNEISEKSEIFDDQFSVERPDGSNFTLKIRSTKLEDSAMYFCASSLVFSEAFFGQGTRLTVV.

The chain is built from TRBV5-4 and TRBJ1-4, with TRBD1 matching 7 bases. V trimming: 4 bases; J trimming: 8 bases; junction bases outside the gene matches: 11. The CDR3 loop spans 15 amino acids. Per germline, CDR1 SGHNT and CDR2 YYREEE (reference sequence). CDR3 DNA sequence: TGTGCCAGCAGCCATAACAGGGGAGTAGGGGAAAAACTGTTTTTT. Its translation: CASSHNRGVGEKLFF.

J is TRBJ1-2 and V is TRBV19; possibly TRBD1 for D (5 bases). The CDR3 contains 13 residues. Germline V lookup: CDR1 LNHDA, CDR2 SQIVND (reference sequence). Trimming removed 3 bases at V and 4 bases at J, with 9 bases between. DNA for the CDR3: TGTGCCAGTAGTATCCGGGGGACCTATGGCTACACCTTC. This gives the protein CASSIRGTYGYTF.

The gene calls are TRBV19 and TRBJ2-7; TRBD1 matches 8 bases. Unmatched junction bases numbered 9, after V lost 5 bases and J lost 0 bases. The CDR3 extends over 16 amino acids. Germline V lookup: CDR1 LNHDA, CDR2 SQIVND (reference sequence). The CDR3 protein is CASSSPTGASSYEQYF. CDR3 nucleotides: TGTGCCAGTAGTTCCCCGACAGGGGCGAGCTCCTACGAGCAGTACTTC.

The chain employs TRBV2 and TRBJ2-5; 7 bases align to TRBD2. The CDR3 extends over 16 amino acids. The V gene's germline CDR1 is SNHLY and CDR2 FYNNEI. V shed 2 bases, J shed 0 bases, and the junction held 6 bases outside the gene matches. The CDR3 nucleotides read TGTGCCAGCAGTGAACGGAGCGGGGAGTACCAAGAGACCCAGTACTTC. This gives the protein CASSERSGEYQETQYF.

The rearrangement uses TRBV19 and TRBJ2-4; 7 bases fit TRBD2. The CDR3 totals 15 residues. Germline V gene sequence: CDR1 LNHDA, CDR2 SQIVND (reference sequence). J lost 1 base, V lost 8 bases, and 8 bases had no gene match. CDR3 protein: CASGGGDWAKNIQYF. The CDR3 region has the DNA TGTGCCAGTGGTGGGGGGGATTGGGCCAAAAACATTCAGTACTTC. The variable domain in full, with the rest retrieved from reference TRBV19 and TRBJ2-4, is DGGITQSPKYLFRKEGQNVTLSCEQNLNHDAMYWYRQDPGQGLRLIYYSQIVNDFQKGDIAEGYSVSREKKESFPLTVTSAQKNPTAFYLCASGGGDWAKNIQYFGAGTRLSVL.

The V gene is TRBV4-2, the J gene TRBJ1-2, with D possibly matching TRBD1 (5 bases). Per the germline V gene, CDR1 is LGHNA and CDR2 is YNFKEQ. CDR3 length equals 15 residues. V dropped 0 bases and J dropped 4 bases, with 12 bases sitting between them. The CDR3 DNA reads as TGTGCCAGCAGCCAAGATCACGGGGGAGCCTATGGCTACACCTTC. Amino acids: CASSQDHGGAYGYTF.

The chain uses TRBV5-1 and TRBJ2-7, with TRBD2 identical over 10 bases. The junction had 11 bases not matched to a gene; V was cut back by 1 base and J by 4 bases. The CDR3 spans 17 residues. In germline, CDR1 is SGHRS, CDR2 YFSETQ. DNA for the CDR3: TGCGCCAGCAGCTTGTCCACTGACTCTAGCGGGAGTTACGAGCAGTACTTC. Protein sequence: CASSLSTDSSGSYEQYF.

The chain joins TRBV9 to TRBJ2-1, with 7 bases fitting TRBD2. Trimming cost V 0 bases and J 6 bases; bases outside gene matches: 9. The CDR3 loop spans 16 amino acids. Germline V gives CDR1 SGDLS, CDR2 YYNGEE. DNA for the CDR3: TGTGCCAGCAGCGTAGATCCGGGAGGCCGAAGCAATGAGCAGTTCTTC. As protein: CASSVDPGGRSNEQFF.

The rearrangement links TRBV4-2 to TRBJ2-3, with 9 positions matching TRBD1. V shed 4 bases, J shed 4 bases, and the junction held 9 bases outside the gene matches. The germline CDR1 and CDR2 sequences are LGHNA and YNFKEQ. CDR3 length: 16 residues. The CDR3 DNA reads TGTGCCAGCAGCCCCTCCGGGACAGGGATGTCAGATACGCAGTATTTT. Translation gives CASSPSGTGMSDTQYF.

The V call is TRBV2, the J call TRBJ1-3, with TRBD1 matching 10 bases. The germline CDR1 and CDR2 sequences are SNHLY and FYNNEI. The J segment lost 2 bases and the V segment lost 6 bases, leaving 1 base of the junction unmatched. The CDR3 length is 14 residues. The CDR3 sequence is CASRGTGAGNTIYF. The CDR3, as DNA: TGTGCCAGCAGGGGGACAGGGGCTGGAAACACCATATATTTT.

The chain recombines TRBV7-3 with TRBJ2-7; 7 bases are a match to TRBD1. The V segment lost 1 base and the J segment 5 bases; nucleotides outside the gene matches: 2. The CDR3 loop spans 13 amino acids. In germline, CDR1 is SGHTA, CDR2 FQGTGA. Written as DNA, the CDR3 is TGTGCCAGCAGCTTAAGAGGGGGCGACGAGCAGTACTTC. Protein: CASSLRGGDEQYF.

V gene TRBV9 combines with J gene TRBJ1-1; D is uncertain. V shed 0 bases and J shed 4 bases, with 10 bases lying between them. Germline V gene lookup returns CDR1 SGDLS and CDR2 YYNGEE. CDR3 length equals 14 residues. The chain's CDR3 is CASSVDQAPTEAFF. Written as DNA, the CDR3 is TGTGCCAGCAGCGTAGATCAGGCCCCCACTGAAGCTTTCTTT. The complete variable domain, with remaining parts taken from reference TRBV9 and TRBJ1-1, reads DSGVTQTPKHLITATGQRVTLRCSPRSGDLSVYWYQQSLDQGLQFLIQYYNGEERAKGNILERFSAQQFPDLHSELNLSSLELGDSALYFCASSVDQAPTEAFFGQGTRLTVV.

The chain recombines TRBV5-1 with TRBJ1-2; 9 nucleotides line up with TRBD1. V lost 4 bases, J lost 4 bases, and 5 bases stayed unmatched. Germline V gene sequence: CDR1 SGHRS, CDR2 YFSETQ. This CDR3 spans 14 amino acids. CDR3 amino acids: CASSLGTGTYGYTF. CDR3 DNA sequence: TGCGCCAGCAGCCTAGGGACAGGGACCTATGGCTACACCTTC.

The V and J genes are TRBV19 and TRBJ1-5; weak D call: TRBD1 (6 bases). This CDR3 region has 16 residues. With 6 bases removed from V and 0 bases from J, the gap between germline ends came to 15 bases. Germline CDR1 is LNHDA and CDR2 is SQIVND (reference sequence). CDR3 protein: CASRQGPLYSNQPQHF. The CDR3 DNA reads as TGTGCCAGTAGGCAGGGGCCCCTCTATAGCAATCAGCCCCAGCATTTT.

The V and J genes are TRBV19 and TRBJ2-3; 9 positions agree with TRBD2. V lost 3 bases and J lost 2; bases outside the gene matches: 6. The CDR3 spans 16 residues. Germline V lookup: CDR1 LNHDA, CDR2 SQIVND (reference sequence). Here the CDR3 reads CASSMAGLADTDTQYF. The CDR3 nucleotides read TGTGCCAGTAGTATGGCGGGACTAGCAGACACAGATACGCAGTATTTT.

The chain links TRBV19 to TRBJ1-6, with D perhaps TRBD1 (5 bases). The V gene lost 10 bases and the J gene lost 3 bases, with 10 bases spanning the gap. The CDR3 sequence is 13 residues long. Germline-derived CDR1 and CDR2 are LNHDA and SQIVND (reference sequence). The CDR3 DNA sequence: TGTGCCACGGGGGGGAACTATAATTCACCCCTCCACTTT. Residues: CATGGNYNSPLHF.

This clone was seen a handful of times. V gene TRBV9 combines with J gene TRBJ1-1; a weak D match, TRBD1 (5 bases). The CDR3 has 15 residues. Trimming left V 0 bases short and J 2 bases short, with 11 bases between. Germline CDR1 and CDR2: SGDLS and YYNGEE. The CDR3 DNA follows: TGTGCCAGCAGCGTAGGGGGGGAGCCCAACACTGAAGCTTTCTTT. The encoded protein is CASSVGGEPNTEAFF.

The chain uses TRBV5-1 and TRBJ1-2, with D possibly matching TRBD1 (5 bases). Germline assignment: CDR1 SGHRS and CDR2 YFSETQ. With 6 bases removed from V and 0 bases from J, the gap between germline ends came to 9 bases. The CDR3 extends over 13 amino acids. The CDR3 DNA follows: TGCGCCAGCAAAGGGGTCACTAACTATGGCTACACCTTC. It is translated as CASKGVTNYGYTF.

The rearrangement links TRBV24-1 to TRBJ1-2; TRBD1 matches at 8 bases. The CDR3 extends over 14 amino acids. The trim removed 7 bases at V and 3 bases at J, leaving 6 bases unmatched. CDR1 and CDR2 (germline): KGHDR, SFDVKD. The DNA for the CDR3 is TGTGCCACCAGCGAACGGACAGGGCACTATGGCTACACCTTC. Translated: CATSERTGHYGYTF.

J is TRBJ2-2 and V is TRBV6-5; 10 bases are shared with TRBD1. V trimming: 5 bases; J trimming: 6 bases; junction bases outside the gene matches: 6. The germline V gene has CDR1 MNHEY and CDR2 SVGAGI. This CDR3 has 15 residues. Written as DNA, the CDR3 is TGTGCCAGCAGTCCGACAGGGGGCATCGCCGGGGAGCTGTTTTTT. As protein: CASSPTGGIAGELFF.